Here is one T cell receptor (beta chain) with its context. The antigen remains undetermined. RNA was extracted from bulk tissue without any cell sorting. The sample is drawn from a study of tumor and adjacent non-tumor tissue in lung cancer. In the study overall: Patients were aged about 31 to 85, about ten men and about five women, stage I to III. Study observations and caveats: Patients with more diverse tumor TCRs had worse survival. Tumor repertoires had a smaller top 100 clone share than normal lung.

The library came from three nested PCR rounds adapted from ARM-PCR protocols. TCRdb itself ran the multiplex PCR reads through MiXCR, one entry per CDR3 protein. The sample holds about 82,000 distinct CDR3 sequences, under 80% seen once. The CDR3 extends over 12 amino acids. Germline V gene lookup returns CDR1 SGHAT and CDR2 FQDESV (reference sequence). The J gene is TRBJ2-7, the V gene TRBV11-1; D might be TRBD2 (5 bases). This receptor was taken from a woman aged 45-60 years with non-small cell lung cancer. Specimen: lung tumor tissue. CDR3 protein: CVNSFGVHEQYF. CDR3 nucleotide sequence: TGTGTCAACAGCTTCGGGGTACATGAGCAGTACTTC.